This TCR beta chain comes out of a study of blood T cell dynamics during melanoma immunotherapy. The wider study: Metastatic melanoma patients received first-line pembrolizumab or nivolumab plus ipilimumab.

The assay was immunoSEQ multiplex PCR, and TCRdb's table has in-frame clones only and misses some. The table lists roughly 5,900 clones, 65% to 85% of them singletons. Indicated time point: week 3, after first cycle of checkpoint inhibitor. The CDR3 contains 13 residues. Germline trimming cut 8 bases from V and 7 bases from J; bases unmatched to any gene: 10. In germline, CDR1 is SNHLY, CDR2 FYNNEI. The receptor comes from a human donor with melanoma. This chain links TRBV2 with TRBJ2-7, with 8 bases fitting TRBD2. The sample consisted of blood, taken from a patient treated with checkpoint blockade. The CDR3 nucleotides are TGTGCCAGCCGCCCAGGCGGGGGGCCGGAGCAGTACTTC. It is translated as CASRPGGGPEQYF.